The source of this TCR beta chain is a study of blood T cell repertoires in COVID-19. Study details: The analysed material was cDNA or gDNA that came from T cells, B-cell-depleted T cells, or PBMCs.

The CDR3 contains 14 residues. V was clipped by 6 bases and J by 0 bases, with 11 bases between them. Germline CDR1 is MNHEY and CDR2 is SVGAGI. The assay was immunoSEQ multiplex PCR, and TCRdb's table has in-frame clones only and misses some. This table has about 300,000 clones, roughly 91% appearing once. Individuals aged roughly 18 to 95 years were recruited from some 26 US areas. Cohorts were determined from participant-reported clinical history. The chain combines TRBV6-5 with TRBJ1-2, with a tentative D call TRBD1 (6 bases). The source is a woman in her forties or fifties who had been exposed to COVID-19. The sequenced sample was PBMCs or T cells enriched from blood (not recorded which). CDR3 sequence: CASSDRPSNYGYTF. The DNA of the CDR3 is TGTGCCAGCAGCGACAGGCCCTCTAACTATGGCTACACCTTC.